This passage covers 16 T cell receptor beta chains from one sample sequenced in a study of T-cell memory formation after mild COVID-19. TCRdb recomputed calls from the 5' RACE reads with MiXCR, one row per CDR3 protein. The sample consists of about 81,000 distinct CDR3 sequences, roughly 23% of them appearing once. Sequencing input: PBMCs or a T cell subset sorted from them (not recorded which). The source of these receptors is a man aged 18 to 30 who had mild COVID-19 (a few samples of this study predate the infection). Cell type and time point are not known.

The chain joins TRBV6-5 to TRBJ1-1, with D unresolved. Germline-derived CDR1 and CDR2 are MNHEY and SVGAGI. Trimming left V 5 bases short and J 5 bases short, with 12 bases between. CDR3 length: 13 residues. CDR3 DNA sequence: TGTGCCAGCAGTCTGACTTCGTGGACTGAAGCTTTCTTT. This translates into CASSLTSWTEAFF.

The count of this clonotype is one. The V and J genes are TRBV12-3 or TRBV12-4 and TRBJ2-3; D gene uncertain. The CDR3 is 16 amino acids. The V end was cut by 3 bases, the J end by 3 bases, with 16 bases between. In nucleotides, the CDR3 is TGTGCCAGCAGTTTCGGCAGTGCCTCTCGGACAGATACGCAGTATTTT. Its translation: CASSFGSASRTDTQYF.

The chain couples TRBV5-5 to TRBJ2-2, with D perhaps matching TRBD2 (5 bases). Germline V gene lookup returns CDR1 SGHKS and CDR2 YYEKEE (reference sequence). The CDR3 consists of 15 residues. Trimming stripped 1 base from V and 7 bases from J, with 14 bases between. In DNA, the CDR3 is TGTGCCAGCAGCTTGACTTACGGGGTCGGCGGGGAGCTGTTTTTT. Translated: CASSLTYGVGGELFF. The whole variable domain, remainder taken from reference TRBV5-5 and TRBJ2-2, is DAGVTQSPTHLIKTRGQQVTLRCSPISGHKSVSWYQQVLGQGPQFIFQYYEKEERGRGNFPDRFSARQFPNYSSELNVNALLLGDSALYLCASSLTYGVGGELFFGEGSRLTVL.

This sequence joins TRBV4-1 and TRBJ2-1; 13 bases line up with TRBD2. Germline values: CDR1 MGHRA, CDR2 YSYEKL. V lost 1 base and J lost 6; bases outside the gene matches: 3. This CDR3 spans 16 amino acids. The CDR3 DNA is TGCGCCAGCAGCCAAGGGGGGACTAGCGGGGTCAATGAGCAGTTCTTC. Protein: CASSQGGTSGVNEQFF.

Remarks on this clonotype: The CDR3 does not end in the conserved phenylalanine or tryptophan, so this is likely a read error. The CDR3 bases are TGTGCCAGCAGTTTGGGGAGAGAGGTAATAGTAGACGAGCAGTACTTA. It translates to CASSLGREVIVDEQYL. The chain carries TRBV12-3 or TRBV12-4 and TRBJ2-7, with D maybe TRBD2 (5 bases). The V end was cut by 3 bases, the J end by 5 bases, with 20 bases between. The CDR3 covers 16 residues.

V is TRBV4-2 and J is TRBJ2-1, with 9 bases fitting TRBD2. V dropped 0 bases and J dropped 3; count of bases not matched to a gene: 3. From germline, CDR1 is LGHNA and CDR2 YNFKEQ. The CDR3 spans 16 residues. CDR3 amino acids: CASSQESGGFYNEQFF. The CDR3 DNA follows: TGTGCCAGCAGCCAAGAGAGCGGGGGGTTCTACAATGAGCAGTTCTTC.

The rearrangement joins TRBV6-6 to TRBJ1-5; D may be TRBD1 (5 bases). CDR1 and CDR2 from the germline V gene are MNHNY and SVGAGI (reference sequence). This CDR3 spans 14 amino acids. Trimming left V 2 bases short and J 3 bases short, with 8 bases between. CDR3 DNA: TGTGCCAGCAGTTACACCAGGGACAATCAGCCCCAGCATTTT. This sequence encodes CASSYTRDNQPQHF.

This clonotype was seen only a few times. This sequence joins TRBV7-9 and TRBJ2-7, with D maybe TRBD1 (6 bases). CDR3 length: 14 residues. Per germline, CDR1 SEHNR and CDR2 FQNEAQ (reference sequence). V shed 2 bases and J shed 4 bases, with 12 bases lying between them. CDR3 amino acids: CASSLTGSGYEQYF. As DNA, the CDR3 is TGTGCCAGCAGCTTAACAGGGAGTGGGTACGAGCAGTACTTC. Using reference TRBV7-9 and TRBJ2-7 for the parts outside the CDR3, the full variable domain is DTGVSQNPRHKITKRGQNVTFRCDPISEHNRLYWYRQTLGQGPEFLTYFQNEAQLEKSRLLSDRFSAERPKGSFSTLEIQRTEQGDSAMYLCASSLTGSGYEQYFGPGTRLTVT.

This clonotype is a singleton in its sample. This chain connects TRBV6-5 to TRBJ1-2, with 8 bases identical to TRBD1. There are 15 residues in the CDR3. Trimming took 1 base from V and 8 from J; bases not matched to a gene: 9. The germline V gene has CDR1 MNHEY and CDR2 SVGAGI. CDR3 in amino acids: CASSYYPRDRRGYTF. CDR3 in DNA: TGTGCCAGCAGTTACTACCCTCGGGACAGGCGAGGCTACACCTTC.

This clonotype was observed a few times. This sequence joins TRBV7-9 and TRBJ2-3, with TRBD2 as a possible D gene (6 bases). Trimming cost V 5 bases and J 0 bases, with 9 bases left between them. The germline CDR1 and CDR2 sequences are SEHNR and FQNEAQ (reference sequence). The CDR3 covers 14 residues. This CDR3 is CASSSRGSTDTQYF. DNA for the CDR3: TGTGCCAGCAGCAGCCGGGGGAGCACAGATACGCAGTATTTT.

This clonotype has only a few counts. This chain uses TRBV7-9 with TRBJ2-5; 7 positions agree with TRBD1. The germline CDR1 and CDR2 sequences are SEHNR and FQNEAQ (reference sequence). V shed 6 bases, J shed 2 bases, and the junction held 6 bases outside the gene matches. The CDR3 is 14 amino acids. The DNA of the CDR3 is TGTGCCAGCAGTCCGCCGGACAGGCAAGAGACCCAGTACTTC. Translation gives CASSPPDRQETQYF.

J is TRBJ2-4 and V is TRBV7-6; D is unclear. Germline CDR1 SGHVS, CDR2 FNYEAQ. V gave up 2 bases and J gave up 1 base, with 12 bases separating them. There are 16 residues in the CDR3. As DNA, the CDR3 is TGTGCCAGCAGCTTATCGAAATTTCCGGCCAAAAACATTCAGTACTTC. Residues: CASSLSKFPAKNIQYF. The variable domain in full, with the rest retrieved from reference TRBV7-6 and TRBJ2-4, is GAGVSQSPRYKVTKRGQDVALRCDPISGHVSLYWYRQALGQGPEFLTYFNYEAQQDKSGLPNDRFSAERPEGSISTLTIQRTEQRDSAMYRCASSLSKFPAKNIQYFGAGTRLSVL.

Regarding this clonotype: One end of the junction is discordant with germline, which a read error may explain. The V call is TRBV12-3 or TRBV12-4, the J call TRBJ2-7, with TRBD1 matching 7 bases. The CDR3 consists of 10 residues. The CDR3 spells CASSGTELDF. The CDR3 DNA reads TGTGCCAGCAGTGGGACAGAGTTGGACTTC.

The genes are TRBV9 and TRBJ1-4; 7 nucleotides align to TRBD1. The CDR3 sequence is 15 residues long. Germline V gene sequence: CDR1 SGDLS, CDR2 YYNGEE. After removal of 0 bases from V and 7 bases from J, the junction contained 6 bases not matched to a gene. The CDR3 nucleotides read TGTGCCAGCAGCGTAGATCAGGGGGGGATTGAAAAACTGTTTTTT. Translation gives CASSVDQGGIEKLFF.

The chain links TRBV9 to TRBJ1-2, with 10 bases that match TRBD1. The CDR3 is 16 residues long. CDR1 SGDLS and CDR2 YYNGEE come from the germline V gene. V was clipped by 2 bases and J by 3 bases; unmatched bases: 7. CDR3 residues: CASSVTRTGGDYGYTF. The CDR3 bases are TGTGCCAGCAGCGTTACCAGGACAGGGGGGGACTATGGCTACACCTTC.

This clonotype was counted at least ten times. The chain recombines TRBV14 with TRBJ1-2; 8 bases align to TRBD1. The CDR3 has 13 amino acids. J gave up 4 bases and V 3 bases, and 1 base lay outside the gene matches. Germline V gene data show CDR1 as SGHDN and CDR2 as FVKESK. This CDR3 is CASSHQGAYGYTF. The CDR3 nucleotides are TGTGCCAGCAGCCATCAGGGGGCCTATGGCTACACCTTC.